The 20 T cell receptor beta chains below were found in one sample sequenced in a study of shared clonotypes between healthy human individuals. Here immunoSEQ multiplex PCR was the method, and the copy in TCRdb shows in-frame clones only, minus some. The sample records about 1.1 million clones, around three quarters being singletons. The sequenced material came from memory CD4+ T cells from PBMCs. This sample's subset: CD45RA-negative fraction. The source is a man younger than 35 in good health. Some clones in this sample may be carry-over from other donors' samples.

The rearrangement uses TRBV7-9 and TRBJ2-5; 8 bases match TRBD1. Germline V CDR1 and CDR2: SEHNR, FQNEAQ (reference sequence). The V segment lost 4 bases and the J segment 5 bases; nucleotides outside the gene matches: 3. The CDR3 totals 13 residues. This CDR3 reads CASSSRGQETQYF. In DNA form, the CDR3 reads TGTGCCAGCAGCTCCAGGGGGCAGGAGACCCAGTACTTC.

This chain uses TRBV19 with TRBJ1-2, with 7 bases fitting TRBD1. CDR1 LNHDA and CDR2 SQIVND come from the germline V gene (reference sequence). The J segment lost 4 bases and the V segment lost 4 bases, leaving 12 bases of the junction unmatched. The CDR3 length is 16 residues. CDR3: CASSTRTTGISYGYTF. CDR3 coding DNA: TGTGCCAGTAGTACAAGGACGACAGGGATCTCCTATGGCTACACCTTC.

The V call is TRBV11-2, the J call TRBJ2-7; 9 bases agree with TRBD2. Trimming removed 0 bases from V and 3 bases from J; junction bases left unmatched: 12. CDR1 and CDR2 (germline): SGHAT, FQNNGV. There are 18 residues in the CDR3. The CDR3 reads CASSLDTRYSGSDYEQYF. Here the CDR3 DNA reads TGTGCCAGCAGCTTAGACACCCGGTATAGCGGGAGTGACTACGAGCAGTACTTC.

J is TRBJ2-3 and V is TRBV19; a possible D gene is TRBD2 (6 bases). This CDR3 contains 11 residues. The V end was cut by 11 bases, the J end by 0 bases, with 6 bases between. Germline-derived CDR1 and CDR2 are LNHDA and SQIVND (reference sequence). DNA of the CDR3: TGTGCCGGGGGGAGCACAGATACGCAGTATTTT. Translation: CAGGSTDTQYF.

For the CDR3, the DNA is TGTGCCAGCAGAAAGACAGGGGGCAATGAGCAGTTCTTC. It translates to CASRKTGGNEQFF. The rearrangement uses TRBV27 and TRBJ2-1; 9 bases fit TRBD1. Germline CDR1 MNHEY, CDR2 SMNVEV (reference sequence). The CDR3 spans 13 residues. Trimming took 6 bases from V and 6 from J; bases not matched to a gene: 3.

The chain has TRBV4-1 and TRBJ2-1, with D perhaps TRBD2 (5 bases). The ends were cut back, 1 base at V and 2 bases at J, with 12 bases in the middle. Germline lookup yields CDR1 MGHRA and CDR2 YSYEKL. The CDR3 sequence is 16 residues long. The CDR3 DNA follows: TGCGCCAGCAGCCAAGTATTTGCGGAGGCCTACAATGAGCAGTTCTTC. This codes for CASSQVFAEAYNEQFF.

In this sample, this clone turned up a few times. The V and J genes are TRBV18 and TRBJ1-1, with 7 bases that match TRBD1. CDR3 length: 14 amino acids. J was trimmed by 0 bases and V by 3 bases; bases with no gene match: 1. CDR1 is KGHSH and CDR2 is LQKENI in the germline V gene. CDR3: CASSPGQMNTEAFF. The CDR3 DNA is TGTGCCAGCTCACCGGGACAGATGAACACTGAAGCTTTCTTT.

The chain carries TRBV28 and TRBJ2-3, with D unclear. This CDR3 region has 13 residues. Germline V gives CDR1 MDHEN, CDR2 SYDVKM. Trimming cost V 2 bases and J 2 bases, with 5 bases left between them. The CDR3 reads CASSLRTTDTQYF. For the CDR3, the DNA is TGTGCCAGCAGTTTACGCACCACAGATACGCAGTATTTT.

This clone was observed a few times. This sequence joins TRBV11-3 and TRBJ2-7; TRBD2 agrees at 7 bases. The CDR3 is 14 residues long. Germline values: CDR1 SGHNT, CDR2 YENEEA. J was trimmed by 6 bases and V by 5 bases; bases with no gene match: 10. DNA for the CDR3: TGTGCCAGCAGCCCGCGACTAGCCTGGTGCGAGCAGTACTTC. Translation: CASSPRLAWCEQYF.

This rearrangement joins TRBV9 to TRBJ1-1; D perhaps matches TRBD1 (5 bases). This CDR3 spans 13 amino acids. Trimming removed 0 bases at V and 10 bases at J, with 13 bases between. The germline V gene has CDR1 SGDLS and CDR2 YYNGEE. The chain's CDR3 is CASSVGEGTPAFF. DNA of the CDR3: TGTGCCAGCAGCGTAGGGGAGGGGACGCCAGCTTTCTTT.

This chain links TRBV4-1 with TRBJ2-4, with a tentative D call TRBD2 (6 bases). The V gene's germline CDR1 is MGHRA and CDR2 YSYEKL. The V gene lost 1 base and the J gene lost 0 bases, with 10 bases spanning the gap. CDR3 size: 16 residues. CDR3 coding DNA: TGCGCCAGCAGCCAAGCACGGGACTTAGCCAAAAACATTCAGTACTTC. Protein: CASSQARDLAKNIQYF.

As concerns this clone: The junction departs from the called germline gene at one end, perhaps through a read error. This specimen includes other DNA sequences encoding the same CDR3. The rearrangement uses TRBV19 and TRBJ1-1; D is undetermined. The CDR3 sequence is 13 residues long. The germline V gene encodes CDR1 LNHDA and CDR2 SQIVND (reference sequence). CDR3 coding DNA: TGCGCCAGTACCCTAGCCAAGAACACTGAAGCTTTCTTT. Encoded protein: CASTLAKNTEAFF.

This chain connects TRBV2 to TRBJ1-2; unclear D gene. The V end was cut by 2 bases, the J end by 4 bases, with 8 bases between. In germline, CDR1 is SNHLY, CDR2 FYNNEI. CDR3 length: 13 residues. CDR3 bases: TGTGCCAGCAGTGAAATAATGGGCTATGGCTACACCTTC. Amino acid sequence: CASSEIMGYGYTF.

The chain recombines TRBV6-6 with TRBJ2-2; no firm D call. Trimming removed 0 bases from V and 6 bases from J, with 8 bases in between. Per the germline V gene, CDR1 is MNHNY and CDR2 is SVGAGI (reference sequence). This CDR3 region has 14 residues. CDR3 bases: TGTGCCAGCAGTTACTCGGTTGTATCCGGGGAGCTGTTTTTT. It yields the protein CASSYSVVSGELFF.

This clone has only a few counts. This sequence joins TRBV5-1 and TRBJ2-1; TRBD2 agrees at 14 bases. Germline CDR1 is SGHRS and CDR2 is YFSETQ. This CDR3 has 16 amino acids. After removal of 5 bases from V and 8 bases from J, the junction contained 9 bases not matched to a gene. The CDR3 DNA sequence: TGCGCCAGCAGTTATGGGACTAGCGGGAGTAGGGATGAGCAGTTCTTC. Its translation is CASSYGTSGSRDEQFF.

The chain has TRBV28 and TRBJ1-2; tentative D call: TRBD1 (5 bases). Germline V gene lookup returns CDR1 MDHEN and CDR2 SYDVKM. The CDR3 totals 13 residues. The germline V and J ends were trimmed by 8 bases and 3 bases, with 13 bases remaining between them. The CDR3 coding sequence is TGTGCCAGCCGACTACAGGTTCACTATGGCTACACCTTC. Translation: CASRLQVHYGYTF.

The CDR3, as DNA: TGTGCCAGCAGCACGTGGGACGGCTCTGGAAACACCATATATTTT. This sequence encodes CASSTWDGSGNTIYF. The J gene is TRBJ1-3, the V gene TRBV5-5, with D perhaps matching TRBD1 (5 bases). V lost 4 bases to trimming and J lost 0 bases, with 11 bases between them. This CDR3 spans 15 amino acids. Germline CDR1 and CDR2: SGHKS and YYEKEE (reference sequence).

The chain recombines TRBV12-2 with TRBJ1-1. TRBV12-2 represents a pseudogene. The CDR3 runs to 17 residues. The CDR3, as DNA: TGTGCAAGTCGCTTATATCGTTTTGGGGGAGAGGACACTGAAGCTTTCTTT. Its protein is CASRLYRFGGEDTEAFF.

This chain connects TRBV5-6 to TRBJ2-1; 9 nucleotides align to TRBD1. The V segment lost 4 bases and the J segment 3 bases; nucleotides outside the gene matches: 5. Per the germline V gene, CDR1 is SGHDT and CDR2 is YYEEEE. The CDR3 has 15 residues. The CDR3 loop is CASSPGDRDYNEQFF. CDR3 coding DNA: TGTGCCAGCAGCCCAGGGGACAGGGACTACAATGAGCAGTTCTTC.

This clone was observed a single time. This rearrangement joins TRBV30 to TRBJ1-2; D unclear. The CDR3 loop spans 13 amino acids. The V end was cut by 4 bases, the J end by 0 bases, with 9 bases between. CDR1 is GTSNPN and CDR2 is SVGIG in the germline V gene (reference sequence). The CDR3 protein is CAWIRGANYGYTF. The CDR3 nucleotides are TGTGCCTGGATTCGGGGAGCTAACTATGGCTACACCTTC.